The entry below describes one T cell receptor beta chain. Its target is not known. At one end the junction does not follow the germline gene, possibly because of a read error. TCRdb re-analysed the multiplex PCR reads in MiXCR, keeping a single row per CDR3 protein. The data show 150,000 to 250,000 distinct CDR3 sequences, over 25% seen once. The data were obtained in a study of breast tumors, draining lymph nodes, adjacent tissues. Whole-study findings and limits: Findings are consistent with lymph node origin and intratumoral expansion of most tumor T cells.

Axillary draining lymph nodes of breast cancer patients supplied the node samples. This CDR3 region has 15 residues. Germline-derived CDR1 and CDR2 are SGHTA and FQGNSA. This clonotype originated in a female donor with breast cancer. Some clones in this sample may be carry-over from other donors' samples. The chain uses TRBV7-2 and TRBJ1-2; possible D gene TRBD1, 6 bases. What was sequenced was axillary lymph node tissue. The CDR3 spells CAGSLARWQGSGYPF. The CDR3 DNA is TGTGCCGGCAGCTTAGCCCGGTGGCAGGGGTCAGGCTACCCCTTC. Complete variable domain (other parts from reference TRBV7-2 and TRBJ1-2): GAGVSQSPSNKVTEKGKDVELRCDPISGHTALYWYRQSLGQGLEFLIYFQGNSAPDKSGLPSDRFSAERTGGSVSTLTIQRTQQEDSAVYLCAGSLARWQGSGYPFGSGTRLTVV.